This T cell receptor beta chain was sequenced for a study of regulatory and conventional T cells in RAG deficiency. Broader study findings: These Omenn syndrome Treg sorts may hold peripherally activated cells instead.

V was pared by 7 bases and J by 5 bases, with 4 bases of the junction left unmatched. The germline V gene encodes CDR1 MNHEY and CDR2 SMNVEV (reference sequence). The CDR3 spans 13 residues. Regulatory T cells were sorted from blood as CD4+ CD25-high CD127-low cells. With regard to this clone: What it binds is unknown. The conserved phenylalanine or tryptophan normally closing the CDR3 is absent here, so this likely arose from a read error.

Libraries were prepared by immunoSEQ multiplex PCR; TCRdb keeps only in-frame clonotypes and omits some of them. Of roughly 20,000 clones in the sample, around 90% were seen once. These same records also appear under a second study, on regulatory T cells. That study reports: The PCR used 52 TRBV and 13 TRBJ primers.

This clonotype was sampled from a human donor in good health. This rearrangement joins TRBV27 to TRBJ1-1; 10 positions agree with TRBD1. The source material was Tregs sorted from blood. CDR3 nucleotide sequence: TGTGCCAGCATTGACAGGGGGCGTACTGAAGCTTTCCTT. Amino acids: CASIDRGRTEAFL.